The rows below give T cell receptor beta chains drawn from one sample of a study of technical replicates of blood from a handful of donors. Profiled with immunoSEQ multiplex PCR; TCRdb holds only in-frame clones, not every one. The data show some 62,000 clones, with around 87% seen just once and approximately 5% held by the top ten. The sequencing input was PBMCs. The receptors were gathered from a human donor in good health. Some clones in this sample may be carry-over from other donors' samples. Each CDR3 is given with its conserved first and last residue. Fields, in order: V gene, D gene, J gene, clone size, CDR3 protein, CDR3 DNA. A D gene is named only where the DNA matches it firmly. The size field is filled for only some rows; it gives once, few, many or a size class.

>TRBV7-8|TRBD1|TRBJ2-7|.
CASSHRQGGYEQYF
TGTGCCAGCAGCCATCGACAGGGGGGCTACGAGCAGTACTTC
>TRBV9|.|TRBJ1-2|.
CASSRDLTGFWSYTF
TGTGCCAGCAGCCGCGACCTTACGGGGTTCTGGAGCTACACCTTC
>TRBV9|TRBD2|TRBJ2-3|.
CASSRRWRLAGTEGTSTDTQYF
TGTGCCAGCAGCAGACGATGGCGACTAGCGGGGACCGAAGGCACTAGCACAGATACGCAGTATTTT
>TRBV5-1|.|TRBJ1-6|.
CASSLDGGLDSPLHF
TGCGCCAGCAGTCTTGATGGCGGCCTCGATTCACCCCTCCACTTT
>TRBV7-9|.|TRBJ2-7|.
CASRSNRPYEQYF
TGTGCCAGCAGATCAAACAGGCCCTACGAGCAGTACTTC
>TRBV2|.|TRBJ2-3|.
CASRNLALRGIDTQYF
TGTGCCAGCAGGAACCTAGCGCTACGCGGGATAGATACGCAGTATTTT
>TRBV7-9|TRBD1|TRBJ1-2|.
CASSMDRVGYTF
TGTGCCAGCAGCATGGACAGGGTTGGCTACACCTTC
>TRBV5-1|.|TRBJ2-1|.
CASSVSGGKNEQFF
TGCGCCAGCAGCGTGTCCGGGGGAAAGAATGAGCAGTTCTTC
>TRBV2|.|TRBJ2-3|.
CASIAQGRTDTQYF
TGTGCCAGCATCGCCCAGGGGCGAACAGATACGCAGTATTTT
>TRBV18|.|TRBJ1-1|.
CASSPPETEAFF
TGTGCCAGCTCACCACCGGAGACTGAAGCTTTCTTT
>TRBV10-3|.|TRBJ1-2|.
CAISVPGKGYTF
TGTGCCATCAGTGTACCAGGGAAGGGCTACACCTTC
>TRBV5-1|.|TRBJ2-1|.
CASSLGAGPINEQFF
TGCGCCAGCAGCTTGGGGGCGGGGCCAATCAATGAGCAGTTCTTC
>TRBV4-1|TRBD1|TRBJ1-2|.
CASSSRAQGLTYGYTF
TGCGCCAGCAGCTCCAGGGCACAGGGGCTGACCTATGGCTACACCTTC
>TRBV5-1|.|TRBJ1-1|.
CASSTPGGVVTEAFF
TGCGCCAGCAGCACCCCGGGGGGGGTGGTGACTGAAGCTTTCTTT
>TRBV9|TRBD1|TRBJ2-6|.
CASSVPGQGFTSGANVLTF
TGTGCCAGCAGCGTACCCGGACAGGGGTTCACCTCTGGGGCCAACGTCCTGACTTTC
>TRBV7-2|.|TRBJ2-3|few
CASSSRTISVRDTQYF
TGTGCCAGCAGCTCCCGGACTATCTCAGTAAGAGATACGCAGTATTTT
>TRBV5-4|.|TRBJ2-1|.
CASSFTGSYNEQFF
TGTGCCAGCAGCTTTACCGGCTCCTACAATGAGCAGTTCTTC
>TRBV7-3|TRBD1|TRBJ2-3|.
CASSQTGGLDTQYF
TGTGCCAGCAGCCAGACAGGGGGATTGGATACGCAGTATTTT
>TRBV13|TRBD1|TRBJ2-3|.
CASSLEQGATDTQYF
TGTGCCAGCAGCTTAGAACAGGGGGCTACAGATACGCAGTATTTT
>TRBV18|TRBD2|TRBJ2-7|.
CASSPERGGRNSYEQYF
TGTGCCAGCTCACCTGAGCGGGGGGGCCGGAATTCCTACGAGCAGTACTTC
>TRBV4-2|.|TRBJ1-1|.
CASSQEDRSPLAFF
TGTGCCAGCAGCCAGGAAGACAGGTCACCCTTAGCTTTCTTT
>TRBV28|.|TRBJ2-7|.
CASRTGSYEQYF
TGTGCCAGCAGAACAGGGAGTTACGAGCAGTACTTC
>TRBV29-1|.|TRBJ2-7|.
CSVEVAQGSGYEQYF
TGCAGCGTTGAAGTGGCGCAGGGATCGGGTTACGAGCAGTACTTC
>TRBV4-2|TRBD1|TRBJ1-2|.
CASSHAGTGDEGYTF
TGTGCCAGCAGCCATGCCGGGACAGGGGATGAGGGCTACACCTTC
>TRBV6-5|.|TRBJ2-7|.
CASRGALWGYEQYF
TGTGCCAGCAGAGGGGCGCTTTGGGGCTACGAGCAGTACTTC
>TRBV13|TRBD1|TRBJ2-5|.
CASSLRTGWGETQYF
TGTGCCAGCAGCCTGCGGACAGGGTGGGGAGAGACCCAGTACTTC
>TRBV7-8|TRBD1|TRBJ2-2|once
CASSHLGGQGSGELFF
TGTGCCAGCAGCCACTTAGGCGGACAGGGTTCCGGGGAGCTGTTTTTT